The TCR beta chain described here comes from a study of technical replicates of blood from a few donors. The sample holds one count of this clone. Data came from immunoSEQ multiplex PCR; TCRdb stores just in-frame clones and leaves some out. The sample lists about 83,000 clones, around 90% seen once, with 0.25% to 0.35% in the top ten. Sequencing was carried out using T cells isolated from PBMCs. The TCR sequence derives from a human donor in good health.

CDR3 sequence: CASSLGGLQGVTGELFF. CDR3 nucleotides: TGCGCCAGCAGCTTGGGAGGGTTACAGGGTGTAACCGGGGAGCTGTTTTTT. The chain has TRBV5-1 and TRBJ2-2; a weak D match, TRBD1 (6 bases). Germline V lookup: CDR1 SGHRS, CDR2 YFSETQ. This CDR3 is built from 17 residues. V lost 0 bases, J lost 5 bases, and 17 bases lay in between.